Sequencing of this TCR beta chain was carried out in a study of T cell repertoires in cytomegalovirus infection. Study background: Recently identified HLA-C-restricted CMV epitopes were among the peptides used. Study results and limitations: HLA-C-restricted CMV-specific TCR beta clonotypes prevailed in the ex vivo response. Cumulative public TCR beta family frequency identified carriers of CMV plus the relevant HLA.

This clonotype appeared many times. No antigen is known for it. TCRdb processed the reads anew with MiXCR; each CDR3 protein has one entry. There are about 920,000 distinct CDR3 sequences in the sample; around a third occur only once, and over 11% lies in the top ten. V was cut by 5 bases and J by 4 bases, with 18 bases left in between. The CDR3 spans 15 residues. Germline CDR1 reads SGHAT; CDR2 reads FQNNGV. V usage is TRBV11-2 and J usage is TRBJ2-7, with D unclear. The sequence was collected from a human donor in good health (CMV status not recorded). Some clones in this sample may be carry-over from other donors' samples. This specimen was cultured CD8+ T cells from PBMCs, taken from culture after CMV antigen stimulation. CDR3 in amino acids: CASSKWARRAYEQYF. DNA of the CDR3: TGTGCCAGCAGCAAATGGGCCCGTAGGGCGTACGAGCAGTACTTC.